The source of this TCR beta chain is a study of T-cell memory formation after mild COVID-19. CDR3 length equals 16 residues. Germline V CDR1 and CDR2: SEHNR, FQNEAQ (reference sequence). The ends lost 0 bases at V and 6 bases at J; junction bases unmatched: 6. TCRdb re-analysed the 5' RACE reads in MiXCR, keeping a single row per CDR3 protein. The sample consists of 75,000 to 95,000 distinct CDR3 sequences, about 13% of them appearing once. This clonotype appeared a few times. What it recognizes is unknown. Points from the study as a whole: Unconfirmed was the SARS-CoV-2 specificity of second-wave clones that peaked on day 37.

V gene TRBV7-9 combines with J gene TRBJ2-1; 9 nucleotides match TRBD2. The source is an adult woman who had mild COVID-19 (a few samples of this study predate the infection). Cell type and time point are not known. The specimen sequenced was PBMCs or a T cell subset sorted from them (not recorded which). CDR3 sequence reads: CASSLALAGVLNEQFF. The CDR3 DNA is TGTGCCAGCAGCTTAGCGTTAGCGGGAGTTCTCAATGAGCAGTTCTTC.